This entry lists 17 T cell receptor beta chains sequenced from one sample in a study of T cell responses to AZD1222 COVID-19 vaccine. The repertoire was sequenced with immunoSEQ multiplex PCR; TCRdb's copy has only in-frame clones and lacks some. The sample lists 17,000 or so clones; roughly nine tenths were seen once. The starting material was peripheral blood, obtained 28 days after the second AZD1222 dose. Every receptor here comes from an adult who received the AZD1222 COVID-19 vaccine.

This chain uses TRBV2 with TRBJ1-1, with TRBD1 identical over 8 bases. The V gene's germline CDR1 is SNHLY and CDR2 FYNNEI. Trimming took 7 bases from V and 4 from J; bases not matched to a gene: 5. This CDR3 contains 13 residues. CDR3 in amino acids: CASNRQGTTEAFF. The CDR3 DNA sequence: TGTGCCAGCAATCGACAGGGGACCACTGAAGCTTTCTTT.

This chain links TRBV24-1 with TRBJ2-4; no reliable D call. Trimming removed 3 bases at V and 7 bases at J, with 9 bases between. Looked up from germline, CDR1 is KGHDR and CDR2 is SFDVKD. CDR3 length: 13 residues. CDR3 nucleotide sequence: TGTGCCACCAGTGATACCCCGAGGAACATTCAGTACTTC. This translates into CATSDTPRNIQYF.

The chain combines TRBV28 with TRBJ2-7, with 7 nucleotides matching TRBD2. CDR1 is MDHEN and CDR2 is SYDVKM in the germline V gene. The junction had 10 bases not matched to a gene; V was cut back by 8 bases and J by 3 bases. The CDR3 length is 14 residues. CDR3 sequence reads: CASGGTTGFYEQYF. The CDR3 nucleotides are TGTGCCAGCGGAGGGACTACTGGGTTCTACGAGCAGTACTTC.

The chain uses TRBV9 and TRBJ2-5; D is perhaps TRBD1 (5 bases). CDR1 is SGDLS, CDR2 YYNGEE, per germline. V was cut by 1 base and J by 5 bases, with 15 bases left in between. CDR3 size: 15 residues. This CDR3 is CASSVSINRQETQYF. The DNA for the CDR3 is TGTGCCAGCAGCGTATCTATCAACCGACAGGAGACCCAGTACTTC.

The CDR3 DNA reads as TGTGCCAGTCGGGCGAGCTCTGGAAACACCATATATTTT. It encodes CASRASSGNTIYF. The chain is built from TRBV19 and TRBJ1-3; no definite D call. The germline V gene has CDR1 LNHDA and CDR2 SQIVND (reference sequence). Trimming removed 8 bases from V and 0 bases from J, with 8 bases in between. This CDR3 region has 13 residues.

The chain employs TRBV10-2 and TRBJ2-3; TRBD1 aligns across 8 bases. CDR1 is WSHSY and CDR2 is SAAADI in the germline V gene. V shed 8 bases and J 2 bases; nucleotides not matched to a gene: 3. The CDR3 is made up of 13 amino acids. For the CDR3, the DNA is TGCGCCAGCCGGACAGGGAACACAGATACGCAGTATTTT. Its translation: CASRTGNTDTQYF.

This chain links TRBV10-3 with TRBJ1-1; maybe TRBD1 (5 bases). Germline V gene data show CDR1 as ENHRY and CDR2 as SYGVKD. V was shortened by 11 bases and J by 5 bases, with 12 bases between the two germline ends. The CDR3 has 11 residues. CDR3 nucleotide sequence: TGTGCCTTACGGCAGGGAACTGAAGCTTTCTTT. This encodes CALRQGTEAFF.

The chain couples TRBV5-1 to TRBJ1-1, with TRBD1 matching 11 bases. V was clipped by 0 bases and J by 4 bases; unmatched bases: 8. This CDR3 is 17 amino acids long. Germline CDR1 reads SGHRS; CDR2 reads YFSETQ. This CDR3 is CASSLEGQGGVGTEAFF. The CDR3 region has the DNA TGCGCCAGCAGCTTGGAGGGACAGGGGGGAGTTGGCACTGAAGCTTTCTTT. Looking up the rest from reference TRBV5-1 and TRBJ1-1 gives the full variable domain: KAGVTQTPRYLIKTRGQQVTLSCSPISGHRSVSWYQQTPGQGLQFLFEYFSETQRNKGNFPGRFSGRQFSNSRSEMNVSTLELGDSALYLCASSLEGQGGVGTEAFFGQGTRLTVV.

This clone was counted a few times. Here the CDR3 reads CASSPLGQTSGVNIQYF. The CDR3 nucleotides read TGTGCCAGCAGTCCCCTCGGACAGACCTCCGGAGTCAACATTCAGTACTTC. The rearrangement links TRBV25-1 to TRBJ2-4; TRBD1 is a possible D gene (6 bases). Trimming removed 5 bases at V and 7 bases at J, with 24 bases between. The germline V gene has CDR1 MGHDK and CDR2 SYGVNS. This CDR3 spans 17 amino acids.

The chain is built from TRBV18 and TRBJ1-3, with TRBD1 matching 8 bases. Germline V gives CDR1 KGHSH, CDR2 LQKENI. The V segment lost 1 base and the J segment 2 bases; nucleotides outside the gene matches: 4. This CDR3 is 16 amino acids long. CDR3 sequence (DNA): TGTGCCAGCTCACCACGACAGGGGTTAGCTGGAAACACCATATATTTT. Translation: CASSPRQGLAGNTIYF.

This sequence joins TRBV4-2 and TRBJ2-7, with 9 bases matching TRBD1. V gave up 1 base and J gave up 2 bases; unmatched junction bases: 6. This CDR3 spans 16 amino acids. Germline V gene sequence: CDR1 LGHNA, CDR2 YNFKEQ. The CDR3 here is CASSQGAGTGTYEQYF. The CDR3 bases are TGTGCCAGCAGCCAAGGGGCGGGGACAGGGACCTACGAGCAGTACTTC.

V usage is TRBV15 and J usage is TRBJ2-3; tentative D call: TRBD2 (6 bases). The germline V and J ends were trimmed by 3 bases and 2 bases, with 12 bases remaining between them. The length of the CDR3 is 15 residues. Germline lookup yields CDR1 LNHNV and CDR2 YYDKDF (reference sequence). CDR3: CATSRDGRITDTQYF. DNA of the CDR3: TGTGCCACCAGCAGGGACGGGAGAATCACAGATACGCAGTATTTT.

This chain joins TRBV10-3 and TRBJ1-4; TRBD1 aligns across 7 bases. Germline loops: CDR1 ENHRY, CDR2 SYGVKD. The CDR3 has 14 amino acids. V lost 10 bases to trimming and J lost 0 bases; unmatched junction nucleotides: 5. The CDR3 spells CASAGTATNEKLFF. In DNA, the CDR3 is TGTGCCAGCGCCGGGACAGCAACTAATGAAAAACTGTTTTTT.

This clone turned up a few times. The chain couples TRBV6-5 to TRBJ2-3; possibly TRBD1 for D (5 bases). Trimming took 5 bases from V and 5 from J, leaving 17 bases between them. The V gene's germline CDR1 is MNHEY and CDR2 SVGAGI. The CDR3 runs to 15 residues. DNA for the CDR3: TGTGCCAGCAGTAGGAGCCAGGGTCGATTAGATACGCAGTATTTT. Its translation is CASSRSQGRLDTQYF.

V usage is TRBV2 and J usage is TRBJ1-5; weak D call: TRBD1 (6 bases). Between the trimmed V and J ends, which lost 1 base and 6 bases, there was a span of 10 bases. The germline V gene encodes CDR1 SNHLY and CDR2 FYNNEI. The CDR3 spans 14 residues. The CDR3 DNA reads TGTGCCAGCAGTGAAGACAGGGCTAGTCAGCCCCAGCATTTT. It codes for CASSEDRASQPQHF.

The chain recombines TRBV10-1 with TRBJ1-2, with no clear D. Germline CDR1 and CDR2: WNHNN and SYGVQD (reference sequence). The CDR3 extends over 13 amino acids. The V and J ends lost 5 bases and 6 bases respectively, with 13 bases between them. The CDR3, as DNA: TGCGCCAGCAGTCTGACACGGACGGATGGCTACACCTTC. Amino acid sequence: CASSLTRTDGYTF.

Written as DNA, the CDR3 is TGTGCCAGCAGCTTCCAGGGAACAGATACGCAGTATTTT. Protein sequence: CASSFQGTDTQYF. The genes are TRBV7-8 and TRBJ2-3; D possibly corresponds to TRBD1 (5 bases). Germline loops: CDR1 SGHVS, CDR2 FQNEAQ. CDR3 length equals 13 residues. V was clipped by 3 bases and J by 3 bases, with 7 bases between them. Drawing the rest from reference TRBV7-8 and TRBJ2-3, the complete variable domain is GAGVSQSPRYKVAKRGQDVALRCDPISGHVSLFWYQQALGQGPEFLTYFQNEAQLDKSGLPSDRFFAERPEGSVSTLKIQRTQQEDSAVYLCASSFQGTDTQYFGPGTRLTVL.